These 18 T cell receptor beta chains share one sample of origin, sequenced in a study of cytomegalovirus exposure and HLA in healthy donors (dated by TCRdb to about 2017). The library was produced with the immunoSEQ multiplex PCR assay. The multiplex PCR relied on a mix of 60 forward primers for TCR Vbeta segments and 13 reverse primers for TCR Jbeta segments. The source is immuneACCESS, and TCRdb retained only in-frame sequences with V and J called. Part of the clones is not carried over; for the studies checked, unresolved V genes explain less than half of this, and the remainder is unexplained. Recorded for this sample are around 55,000 clones; about three quarters of them occurred a single time. The ten largest clones represent more than 2.5% of the sample. What was sequenced was PBMCs. Receptors were obtained from a female donor in good health and CMV-seronegative.

V usage is TRBV19 and J usage is TRBJ1-5, with 10 bases lining up with TRBD1. V lost 6 bases and J lost 7; bases outside the gene matches: 12. The CDR3 consists of 16 residues. Germline V lookup: CDR1 LNHDA, CDR2 SQIVND (reference sequence). Here the CDR3 DNA reads TGTGCCAGTAGGACCTTGGACAGGGGGTTGGGGCAGCCCCAGCATTTT. Translating it yields CASRTLDRGLGQPQHF.

The rearrangement links TRBV29-1 to TRBJ2-7; D is ambiguous. This CDR3 has 11 residues. In germline, CDR1 is SQVTM, CDR2 ANQGSEA. Trimming cost V 2 bases and J 5 bases, with 7 bases left between them. The CDR3 DNA sequence: TGCAGCGTTGAAATCCCCGACGAGCAGTACTTC. Translating gives CSVEIPDEQYF.

This chain links TRBV5-1 with TRBJ2-2, with 8 bases matching TRBD2. The CDR3 loop spans 15 amino acids. In germline, CDR1 is SGHRS, CDR2 YFSETQ. After removal of 5 bases from V and 2 bases from J, the junction contained 5 bases not matched to a gene. In DNA, the CDR3 is TGCGCCAGCAGTCCCGGGGGGGTCAACACCGGGGAGCTGTTTTTT. The encoded protein is CASSPGGVNTGELFF.

V is TRBV10-1 and J is TRBJ2-6; TRBD1 matches 8 bases. Trimming removed 0 bases from V and 3 bases from J; junction bases left unmatched: 7. Germline values: CDR1 WNHNN, CDR2 SYGVQD (reference sequence). This CDR3 has 18 residues. The CDR3 nucleotides are TGCGCCAGCAGTGAGTCGCGGACAGGGATAGTTGGGGCCAACGTCCTGACTTTC. Translated: CASSESRTGIVGANVLTF.

This clone was found a few times. The gene calls are TRBV6-1 and TRBJ1-1; a weak D match, TRBD1 (5 bases). The germline V gene has CDR1 MNHNS and CDR2 SASEGT. V was shortened by 3 bases and J by 2 bases, with 7 bases between the two germline ends. CDR3 size: 13 residues. This chain's CDR3 is CASSDRENTEAFF. The CDR3 DNA sequence: TGTGCCAGCAGTGACAGGGAAAACACTGAAGCTTTCTTT.

The chain has TRBV5-4 and TRBJ2-3, with 8 bases identical to TRBD2. CDR1 and CDR2 from the germline V gene are SGHNT and YYREEE (reference sequence). There are 16 residues in the CDR3. J was trimmed by 4 bases and V by 4 bases; bases with no gene match: 11. This CDR3 reads CASSPNGGARADTQYF. The CDR3 DNA follows: TGTGCCAGCAGCCCGAACGGGGGGGCGAGGGCAGATACGCAGTATTTT.

The chain links TRBV19 to TRBJ1-4; 9 bases agree with TRBD1. The trim removed 3 bases at V and 7 bases at J, leaving 6 bases unmatched. The CDR3 consists of 15 residues. CDR1 and CDR2 from the germline V gene are LNHDA and SQIVND (reference sequence). The CDR3 loop is CASSMGQGIGEKLFF. The CDR3 DNA follows: TGTGCCAGTAGTATGGGACAGGGAATTGGTGAAAAACTGTTTTTT.

V usage is TRBV21-1 and J usage is TRBJ1-1; TRBD1, as called in the table, went unchecked against the DNA. TRBV21-1 is tagged as a pseudogene. The CDR3 extends over 14 amino acids. The CDR3 spells CASSYRVKNTEAFF. DNA for the CDR3: TGTGCCAGCAGCTACAGGGTAAAGAACACTGAAGCTTTCTTT.

V gene TRBV18 combines with J gene TRBJ1-1; 10 bases agree with TRBD1. There are 15 residues in the CDR3. The V gene end was trimmed by 2 bases and the J gene end by 5 bases; junction bases not matched to a gene: 5. The germline gives CDR1 KGHSH, CDR2 LQKENI. The CDR3 nucleotides are TGTGCCAGCTCACCAGGGACAGGGGTTGTTACTGAAGCTTTCTTT. Encoded protein: CASSPGTGVVTEAFF.

The genes are TRBV27 and TRBJ2-7; 12 positions agree with TRBD2. Germline loops: CDR1 MNHEY, CDR2 SMNVEV (reference sequence). V was clipped by 4 bases and J by 3 bases; unmatched bases: 4. The CDR3 runs 15 residues. The CDR3 DNA reads as TGTGCCAGCAGTTCCGGGACTAGCGGGTACTACGAGCAGTACTTC. This codes for CASSSGTSGYYEQYF.

The V gene is TRBV6-6, the J gene TRBJ2-3, with 7 nucleotides matching TRBD2. The germline V gene has CDR1 MNHNY and CDR2 SVGAGI (reference sequence). V shed 5 bases, J shed 5 bases, and the junction held 13 bases outside the gene matches. The CDR3 has 16 amino acids. The CDR3 spells CASSPPRGVAQDTQYF. CDR3 DNA sequence: TGTGCCAGCAGTCCCCCCCGGGGGGTAGCGCAAGATACGCAGTATTTT.

The chain couples TRBV27 to TRBJ1-2; the D is unclear. Looked up from germline, CDR1 is MNHEY and CDR2 is SMNVEV (reference sequence). The CDR3 has 13 residues. Trimming left V 5 bases short and J 2 bases short, with 9 bases between. Written as DNA, the CDR3 is TGTGCCAGCAGTAGGGCGGGGAACTATGGCTACACCTTC. Translation gives CASSRAGNYGYTF.

The chain recombines TRBV5-6 with TRBJ2-4; 8 bases are shared with TRBD1. Germline-derived CDR1 and CDR2 are SGHDT and YYEEEE. The CDR3 is 16 residues long. The ends lost 4 bases at V and 4 bases at J; junction bases unmatched: 10. CDR3 bases: TGTGCCAGCAGCCCGGAGCATCGGACAGGGAAAAACATTCAGTACTTC. This gives the protein CASSPEHRTGKNIQYF.

The CDR3 DNA sequence: TGTGCCAGCAGTGAAACGGGGTACGAGCAGTACTTC. Its translation is CASSETGYEQYF. The rearrangement joins TRBV6-1 to TRBJ2-7; weak D call: TRBD2 (5 bases). The CDR3 contains 12 residues. Trimming took off 2 bases at V and 4 bases at J, with 6 bases between the two ends. CDR1 and CDR2 (germline): MNHNS, SASEGT.

This clone has only a few counts. The chain has TRBV6-1 and TRBJ2-7; no firm D call. CDR1 MNHNS and CDR2 SASEGT come from the germline V gene. This CDR3 has 14 amino acids. Trimming pared 3 bases from V and 1 base from J, leaving 10 bases between. In nucleotides, the CDR3 is TGTGCCAGCAGTGAGCCCCGGAGATCCTACGAGCAGTACTTC. Amino acid sequence: CASSEPRRSYEQYF.

This clone was observed a single time. The genes are TRBV15 and TRBJ1-2; tentatively, D is TRBD1 (5 bases). The CDR3 length is 14 residues. Germline V gives CDR1 LNHNV, CDR2 YYDKDF (reference sequence). V lost 4 bases, J lost 3 bases, and 12 bases lay in between. The CDR3 DNA sequence: TGTGCCACCAGCACAAATTGGGGGGACTATGGCTACACCTTC. Protein product: CATSTNWGDYGYTF. Based on the CDR3 plus reference TRBV15 and TRBJ1-2, the full variable domain is DAMVIQNPRYQVTQFGKPVTLSCSQTLNHNVMYWYQQKSSQAPKLLFHYYDKDFNNEADTPDNFQSRRPNTSFCFLDIRSPGLGDTAMYLCATSTNWGDYGYTFGSGTRLTVV.

V and J are TRBV5-1 and TRBJ1-4, with unresolved D. Germline values: CDR1 SGHRS, CDR2 YFSETQ. V was cut by 4 bases and J by 4 bases, with 14 bases left in between. The CDR3 runs to 15 residues. The CDR3 loop reads CASSAGRLFNEKLFF. The DNA of the CDR3 is TGCGCCAGCAGCGCAGGCCGGCTATTTAATGAAAAACTGTTTTTT. Combining the CDR3 with reference TRBV5-1 and TRBJ1-4 gives the whole variable domain KAGVTQTPRYLIKTRGQQVTLSCSPISGHRSVSWYQQTPGQGLQFLFEYFSETQRNKGNFPGRFSGRQFSNSRSEMNVSTLELGDSALYLCASSAGRLFNEKLFFGSGTQLSVL.

This clone was counted only a few times. The CDR3 bases are TGTGCCAGCAGCTCTGGACTGGCCGGCGAGCAGTACTTC. Encoded protein: CASSSGLAGEQYF. The chain is built from TRBV7-3 and TRBJ2-7, with D maybe TRBD2 (5 bases). The CDR3 loop spans 13 amino acids. CDR1 SGHTA and CDR2 FQGTGA come from the germline V gene. The V end lost 4 bases, the J end lost 6 bases, and 13 bases lay between the germline ends.